This TCR beta chain is drawn from a study of blood T cell repertoires in COVID-19. Study details: PBMCs, B-cell-depleted T cells, or T cells were the source of the cDNA or gDNA that made up the material.

The CDR3 sequence is 14 residues long. Germline-derived CDR1 and CDR2 are SNHLY and FYNNEI. V was pared by 3 bases and J by 7 bases, with 6 bases of the junction left unmatched. Here immunoSEQ multiplex PCR was the method, and the copy in TCRdb shows in-frame clones only, minus some. In the table there are 160,000 or so clones, about 79% of which are singletons. This sequence was found in a woman aged 45-60 years with acute or convalescent COVID-19. This chain links TRBV2 with TRBJ1-2; the match to TRBD1 covers 9 bases. Source material: peripheral blood. In DNA, the CDR3 is TGTGCCAGCAGTGAGCAACAGGGGGCGAGTGGCTACACCTTC. It yields the protein CASSEQQGASGYTF.